A single sample is the source of the 17 T cell receptor beta chains below, sequenced in a study of T cells in Graves' hyperthyroidism and ophthalmopathy. Amplified TCR beta CDR3 regions came from RNA transcripts. Using the HTBI primer set, a first-round RT-PCR was run on the TCR CDR3. TCRdb reprocessed the multiplex PCR reads via MiXCR and lists one record per CDR3 protein. Of hundreds of thousands of distinct CDR3 sequences in the sample, roughly 14% were seen once. Sequenced input: blood. The receptors originated from a woman in her fifties or sixties with Graves' ophthalmopathy.

In this sample, this clonotype turned up many times. The genes are TRBV6-1 and TRBJ1-1, with TRBD1 identical over 7 bases. The CDR3 length is 11 residues. Germline values: CDR1 MNHNS, CDR2 SASEGT. V trimming: 5 bases; J trimming: 10 bases; junction bases outside the gene matches: 4. The DNA for the CDR3 is TGTGCCAGCAGTTCGACAGGGCGAGCTTTCTTT. Its protein is CASSSTGRAFF.

This chain links TRBV27 with TRBJ2-5, with 10 bases that match TRBD2. CDR1 is MNHEY, CDR2 SMNVEV, per germline (reference sequence). J gave up 7 bases and V 5 bases, and 25 bases lay outside the gene matches. The length of the CDR3 is 20 residues. CDR3 nucleotides: TGTGCCAGCAGTACACGTGCAGGGGGCAGGCTAGCGGGAGAGGTTGGGACCCAGTACTTC. Translation: CASSTRAGGRLAGEVGTQYF.

This clonotype has ten or more counts. The rearrangement joins TRBV20-1 to TRBJ2-5; the D is unclear. Germline assignment: CDR1 DFQATT and CDR2 SNEGSKA (reference sequence). The CDR3 contains 14 residues. V gave up 6 bases and J gave up 0 bases, with 14 bases separating them. The CDR3 sequence is CSAITENHQETQYF. DNA of the CDR3: TGCAGTGCAATAACGGAAAACCACCAAGAGACCCAGTACTTC.

There are many counts of this clonotype. The chain has TRBV27 and TRBJ2-3; TRBD2 aligns across 12 bases. The CDR3 is 17 residues long. Germline V gene lookup returns CDR1 MNHEY and CDR2 SMNVEV (reference sequence). J was trimmed by 4 bases and V by 5 bases; bases with no gene match: 10. The CDR3: CASSPLPLAGGSDTQYF. The DNA for the CDR3 is TGTGCCAGCAGTCCTCTCCCACTAGCGGGAGGCTCAGATACGCAGTATTTT.

This clonotype was detected ten times or more. The chain links TRBV6-2 or TRBV6-3 to TRBJ2-3; weak D call: TRBD2 (6 bases). The CDR3 is made up of 14 amino acids. Germline loops: CDR1 MNHEY, CDR2 SVGEGT. Trimming pared 5 bases from V and 3 bases from J, leaving 12 bases between. The DNA for the CDR3 is TGTGCCAGCAGTGGCGGGGCTTGGACAGATACGCAGTATTTT. As protein: CASSGGAWTDTQYF.

In its sample, this clonotype was seen many times. The rearrangement uses TRBV11-1 and TRBJ1-1; no definite D call. Germline assignment: CDR1 SGHAT and CDR2 FQDESV (reference sequence). The CDR3 length is 13 residues. V was shortened by 3 bases and J by 5 bases, with 10 bases between the two germline ends. Written as DNA, the CDR3 is TGTGCCAGCAGCTTGGGGTATTCAACTGAAGCTTTCTTT. Translated, it gives CASSLGYSTEAFF.

This clonotype was detected ten times or more. This chain uses TRBV27 with TRBJ2-7; 9 bases map to TRBD2. Germline V gene sequence: CDR1 MNHEY, CDR2 SMNVEV (reference sequence). The CDR3 is 14 residues long. The junction had 1 base not matched to a gene; V was cut back by 3 bases and J by 1 base. The CDR3 sequence is CASSLREGSYEQYF. The DNA of the CDR3 is TGTGCCAGCAGTTTGCGGGAGGGATCCTACGAGCAGTACTTC.

This chain connects TRBV10-3 to TRBJ1-2, with TRBD1 as a possible D gene (5 bases). The CDR3 has 13 residues. From germline, CDR1 is ENHRY and CDR2 SYGVKD. The ends were cut back, 4 bases at V and 4 bases at J, with 10 bases in the middle. This CDR3 is CAISAGGSYGYTF. Written as DNA, the CDR3 is TGTGCCATCAGTGCGGGGGGATCCTATGGCTACACCTTC.

This clonotype was observed at least ten times. J is TRBJ2-7 and V is TRBV7-3; 10 bases are a match to TRBD1. The J segment lost 6 bases and the V segment lost 5 bases, leaving 7 bases of the junction unmatched. Germline assignment: CDR1 SGHTA and CDR2 FQGTGA. The CDR3 totals 14 residues. Here the CDR3 DNA reads TGTGCCAGCAGCCCGGACAGGGGGGTCGCCGAGCAGTACTTC. Translation: CASSPDRGVAEQYF.

This clonotype was seen only a few times. The genes are TRBV29-1 and TRBJ2-5; 11 bases match TRBD2. There are 18 residues in the CDR3. CDR1 SQVTM and CDR2 ANQGSEA come from the germline V gene. V lost 8 bases, J lost 0 bases, and 17 bases stayed unmatched. The CDR3 DNA is TGCAGCTACCGAGGGGGCAAACTAGCGGGAGCGTACCAAGAGACCCAGTACTTC. It yields the protein CSYRGGKLAGAYQETQYF.

This clonotype has more than one count but fewer than ten. Its ends do not fully match the called genes, so a read error is possible. The chain links TRBV7-2 to TRBJ2-1; a weak D match, TRBD1 (5 bases). Germline values: CDR1 SGHTA, CDR2 FQGNSA. CDR3 length: 16 amino acids. The CDR3 region is CVSSPLGLGRGNEQFF. CDR3 nucleotide sequence: TGTGTCAGCAGCCCCCTGGGGCTAGGAAGGGGCAATGAGCAGTTCTTC.

Of note for this clonotype: Just one base apart from a much larger clone, this may be a read error. This chain connects TRBV18 to TRBJ2-7; the D is unclear. CDR1 KGHSH and CDR2 LQKENI come from the germline V gene. Trimming took 8 bases from V and 6 from J, leaving 11 bases between them. The CDR3 is 11 amino acids. The CDR3 sequence: CASTRYCEQYF. CDR3 coding DNA: TGTGCCAGCACCCGATATTGCGAGCAGTACTTC.

This clonotype showed up just a few times. It may be a read error: a sequence one base away is much more abundant. The chain recombines TRBV20-1 with TRBJ2-3, with D maybe TRBD2 (6 bases). CDR1 is DFQATT and CDR2 is SNEGSKA in the germline V gene (reference sequence). The CDR3 is 15 amino acids. V lost 5 bases to trimming and J lost 4 bases, with 19 bases between them. The CDR3 DNA is TGCAGTGCTTTTGTGAACGGGAGTGGTCCAGATACGCAGTATTTT. Translation gives CSAFVNGSGPDTQYF.

This clonotype was seen repeatedly, ten times or more. The V gene is TRBV5-1, the J gene TRBJ2-2; 8 positions match TRBD2. V shed 0 bases and J 2 bases; nucleotides not matched to a gene: 3. The germline CDR1 and CDR2 sequences are SGHRS and YFSETQ. The CDR3 is 16 amino acids. The CDR3 loop reads CASSLVSGANTGELFF. CDR3 nucleotides: TGCGCCAGCAGCTTGGTTAGCGGGGCCAACACCGGGGAGCTGTTTTTT.

The J gene is TRBJ1-3, the V gene TRBV19; no firm D call. This CDR3 is 15 amino acids long. The V gene lost 2 bases and the J gene lost 0 bases, with 8 bases spanning the gap. Per the germline V gene, CDR1 is LNHDA and CDR2 is SQIVND (reference sequence). CDR3 sequence (DNA): TGTGCCAGTAGTATATCGGTCCGCTCTGGAAACACCATATATTTT. Encoded protein: CASSISVRSGNTIYF.

The J gene is TRBJ2-3, the V gene TRBV2, with D unclear. V was cut by 4 bases and J by 2 bases, with 13 bases left in between. The CDR3 runs to 15 residues. Per germline, CDR1 SNHLY and CDR2 FYNNEI. Here the CDR3 DNA reads TGTGCCAGCAGTGGGCGAGCGAGAAACACAGATACGCAGTATTTT. This encodes CASSGRARNTDTQYF.

A single count supports this clonotype. A much larger clone lies one base from this, so it may be a read error. The chain employs TRBV5-5 and TRBJ1-5; D gene unclear. V gave up 6 bases and J gave up 3 bases, with 7 bases separating them. The CDR3 loop spans 12 amino acids. Germline V gene lookup returns CDR1 SGHKS and CDR2 YYEKEE (reference sequence). The CDR3 spells CASIPVNQPQHF. For the CDR3, the DNA is TGTGCCAGCATCCCGGTCAATCAGCCCCAGCATTTT. Supplemented by reference TRBV5-5 and TRBJ1-5, the full variable domain reads DAGVTQSPTHLIKTRGQQVTLRCSPISGHKSVSWYQQVLGQGPQFIFQYYEKEERGRGNFPDRFSARQFPNYSSELNVNALLLGDSALYLCASIPVNQPQHFGDGTRLSIL.